The entry below gives a single T cell receptor (beta chain) sequence along with its context. Its specificity is unknown. The sample has other DNA sequences that encode this CDR3 too. The data belong to a study of Siglec-9 on CD8 T cells in melanoma. Regarding the study as a whole: An effector memory CD8+ subset marked by Siglec-9 reportedly appeared to gather in melanoma.

This table comes from immunoSEQ multiplex PCR, and its TCRdb copy is limited to in-frame clones, with some not included. This table holds 25,000 to 35,000 clones, around three quarters found once. The CDR3 totals 15 residues. Germline values: CDR1 SNHLY, CDR2 FYNNEI. Trimming took off 1 base at V and 6 bases at J, with 12 bases between the two ends. The gene calls are TRBV2 and TRBJ2-2; no clear D gene. The origin of this receptor is a human donor in good health. Input material: Siglec-9- CD8+ T cells sorted from blood. The DNA for the CDR3 is TGTGCCAGCAGTGAAGGGAAACTGGCGCCCGGGGAGCTGTTTTTT. Translating gives CASSEGKLAPGELFF. The variable domain in full, with the rest retrieved from reference TRBV2 and TRBJ2-2, is EPEVTQTPSHQVTQMGQEVILRCVPISNHLYFYWYRQILGQKVEFLVSFYNNEISEKSEIFDDQFSVERPDGSNFTLKIRSTKLEDSAMYFCASSEGKLAPGELFFGEGSRLTVL.